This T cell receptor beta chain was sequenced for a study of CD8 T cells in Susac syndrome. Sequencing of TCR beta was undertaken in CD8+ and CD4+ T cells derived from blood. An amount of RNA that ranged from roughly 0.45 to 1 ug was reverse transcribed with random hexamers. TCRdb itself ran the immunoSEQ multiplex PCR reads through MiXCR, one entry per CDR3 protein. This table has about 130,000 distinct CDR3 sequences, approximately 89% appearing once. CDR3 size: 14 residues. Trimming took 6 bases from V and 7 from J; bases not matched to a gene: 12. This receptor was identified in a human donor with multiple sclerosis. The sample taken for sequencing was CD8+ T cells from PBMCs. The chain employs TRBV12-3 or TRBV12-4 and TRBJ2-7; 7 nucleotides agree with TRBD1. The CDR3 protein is CASSAITGDGEQYF. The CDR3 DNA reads TGTGCCAGCAGCGCGATTACAGGGGACGGGGAGCAGTACTTC.